Following are 5 T cell receptor beta chains from one sample sequenced in a study of cytomegalovirus exposure and HLA in healthy donors. The method was immunoSEQ multiplex PCR; TCRdb's version includes in-frame clones alone and lacks a portion of them. In the table there are almost 70,000 clones, just over 95% of which are singletons. The sequenced sample consisted of PBMCs. These receptors all stem from a woman under 30 in good health and CMV-seropositive.

V gene TRBV5-1 combines with J gene TRBJ2-3, with 7 bases matching TRBD1. V lost 4 bases and J lost 0; bases outside the gene matches: 5. This CDR3 is 15 amino acids long. Germline CDR1 and CDR2: SGHRS and YFSETQ. Here the CDR3 DNA reads TGCGCCAGCAGCCGACAGGGCCCTAGCACAGATACGCAGTATTTT. Translating gives CASSRQGPSTDTQYF.

The gene calls are TRBV30 and TRBJ1-4; 9 bases are a match to TRBD1. The CDR3 spans 14 residues. CDR1 is GTSNPN and CDR2 is SVGIG in the germline V gene (reference sequence). V lost 5 bases to trimming and J lost 6 bases; unmatched junction nucleotides: 7. The CDR3 region has the DNA TGTGCCTGGGGATCCGGGACAGGGCATGAAAAACTGTTTTTT. Translating it yields CAWGSGTGHEKLFF.

The rearrangement joins TRBV29-1 to TRBJ1-2; D uncertain. Looked up from germline, CDR1 is SQVTM and CDR2 is ANQGSEA. This CDR3 is 14 amino acids long. Trimming stripped 2 bases from V and 5 bases from J, with 15 bases between. CDR3 DNA sequence: TGCAGCGTTGAAAAATCATCAAGTAGTTATGGCTACACCTTC. Its protein product is CSVEKSSSSYGYTF.

This chain uses TRBV6-9 with TRBJ1-2; 8 nucleotides line up with TRBD1. This CDR3 has 16 residues. Trimming at V came to 0 bases and at J to 3 bases, leaving 6 bases not matched to a gene. Germline CDR1 MNHGY, CDR2 SVAAGI. The CDR3 loop is CASSYSPGGIDYGYTF. CDR3 DNA sequence: TGTGCCAGCAGTTATTCCCCAGGGGGCATCGACTATGGCTACACCTTC.

V is TRBV7-9 and J is TRBJ2-1; 14 nucleotides align to TRBD2. This CDR3 comprises 17 residues. Germline V lookup: CDR1 SEHNR, CDR2 FQNEAQ (reference sequence). Trimming removed 4 bases from V and 8 bases from J; junction bases left unmatched: 10. The DNA for the CDR3 is TGTGCCAGCAGCTCCGTCCCGGGACTAGCGGGAGCTGATGAGCAGTTCTTC. Translating it yields CASSSVPGLAGADEQFF.